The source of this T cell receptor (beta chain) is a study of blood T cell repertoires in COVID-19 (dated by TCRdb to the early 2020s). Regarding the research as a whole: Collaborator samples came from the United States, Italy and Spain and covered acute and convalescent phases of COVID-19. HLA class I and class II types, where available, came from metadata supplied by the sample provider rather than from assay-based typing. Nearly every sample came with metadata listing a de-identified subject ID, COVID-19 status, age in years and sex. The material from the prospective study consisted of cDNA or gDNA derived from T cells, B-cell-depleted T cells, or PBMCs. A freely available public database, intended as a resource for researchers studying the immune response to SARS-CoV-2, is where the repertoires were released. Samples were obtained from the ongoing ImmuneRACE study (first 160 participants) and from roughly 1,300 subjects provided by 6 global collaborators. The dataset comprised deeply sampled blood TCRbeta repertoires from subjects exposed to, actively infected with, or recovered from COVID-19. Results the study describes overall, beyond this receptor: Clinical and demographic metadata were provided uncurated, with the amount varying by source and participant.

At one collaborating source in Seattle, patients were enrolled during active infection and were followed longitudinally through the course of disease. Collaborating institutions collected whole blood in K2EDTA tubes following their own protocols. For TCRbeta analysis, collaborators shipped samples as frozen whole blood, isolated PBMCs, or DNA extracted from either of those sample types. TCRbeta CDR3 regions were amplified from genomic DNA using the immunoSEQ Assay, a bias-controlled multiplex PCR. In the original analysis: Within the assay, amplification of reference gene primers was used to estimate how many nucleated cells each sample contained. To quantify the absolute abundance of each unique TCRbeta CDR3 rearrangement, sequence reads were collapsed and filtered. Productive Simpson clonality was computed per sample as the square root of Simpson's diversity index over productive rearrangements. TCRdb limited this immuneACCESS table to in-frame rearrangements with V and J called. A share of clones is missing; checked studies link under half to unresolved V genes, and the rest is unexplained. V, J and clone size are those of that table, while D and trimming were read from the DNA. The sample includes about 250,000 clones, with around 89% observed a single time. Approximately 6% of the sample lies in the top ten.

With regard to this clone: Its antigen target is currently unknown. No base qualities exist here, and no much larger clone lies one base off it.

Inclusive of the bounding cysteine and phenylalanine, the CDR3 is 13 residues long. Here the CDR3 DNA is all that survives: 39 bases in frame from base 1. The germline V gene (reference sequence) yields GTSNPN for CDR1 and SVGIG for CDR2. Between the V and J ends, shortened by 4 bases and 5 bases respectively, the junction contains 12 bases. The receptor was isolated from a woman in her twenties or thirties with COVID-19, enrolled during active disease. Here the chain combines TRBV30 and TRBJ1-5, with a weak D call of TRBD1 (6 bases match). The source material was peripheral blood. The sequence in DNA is TGTGCCTGGACCGGGACACCGGATCAGCCCCAGCATTTT. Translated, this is CAWTGTPDQPQHF.